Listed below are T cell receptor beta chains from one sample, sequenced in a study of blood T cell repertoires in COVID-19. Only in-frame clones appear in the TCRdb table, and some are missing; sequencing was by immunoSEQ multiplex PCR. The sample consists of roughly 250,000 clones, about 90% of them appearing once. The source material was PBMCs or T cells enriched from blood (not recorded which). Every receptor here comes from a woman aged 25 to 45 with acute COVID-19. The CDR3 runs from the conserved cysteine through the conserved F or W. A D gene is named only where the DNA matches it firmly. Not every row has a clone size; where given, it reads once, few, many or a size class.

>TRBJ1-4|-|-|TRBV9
CASSNRVDDEKLFF
TGTGCCAGCAGCAACAGAGTTGATGATGAAAAACTGTTTTTT
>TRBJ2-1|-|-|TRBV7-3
CASSLTSRGGLDNEQFF
TGTGCCAGCAGCTTAACGTCCAGGGGCGGTTTGGACAATGAGCAGTTCTTC
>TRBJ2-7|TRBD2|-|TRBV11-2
CASSLELLAGVSNEQYF
TGTGCCAGCAGCTTAGAACTACTAGCGGGAGTATCGAACGAGCAGTACTTC
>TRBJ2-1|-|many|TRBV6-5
CASRSPYGQFF
TGTGCCAGCAGAAGCCCCTACGGGCAGTTCTTC
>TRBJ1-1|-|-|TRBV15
CATSRVRGSGTEAFF
TGTGCCACCAGCAGAGTAAGGGGGTCGGGGACTGAAGCTTTCTTT
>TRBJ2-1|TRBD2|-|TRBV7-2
CASSFPLVAGGPNEQFF
TGTGCCAGCAGCTTTCCCTTAGTGGCGGGAGGGCCGAATGAGCAGTTCTTC
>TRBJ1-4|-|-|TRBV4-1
CASSQVGGEKLFF
TGCGCCAGCAGCCAAGTCGGAGGGGAAAAACTGTTTTTT
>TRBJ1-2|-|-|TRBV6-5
CASSPGGFGYGYTF
TGTGCCAGCAGTCCCGGGGGGTTTGGCTATGGCTACACCTTC
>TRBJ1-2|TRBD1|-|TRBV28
CASSPSGTGGVSGYTF
TGTGCCAGCAGCCCGTCCGGGACAGGGGGAGTGAGTGGCTACACCTTC
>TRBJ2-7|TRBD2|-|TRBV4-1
CASSQQLAVSYEQYF
TGCGCCAGCAGCCAGCAACTAGCGGTCTCCTACGAGCAGTACTTC
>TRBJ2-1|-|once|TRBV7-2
CASSTQAYNEQFF
TGTGCCAGCAGCACACAGGCGTACAATGAGCAGTTCTTC
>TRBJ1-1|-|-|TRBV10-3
CAISEHGGAVAEAFF
TGTGCCATCAGTGAGCACGGTGGGGCAGTGGCTGAAGCTTTCTTT
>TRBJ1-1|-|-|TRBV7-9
CASSFSTGNTEAFF
TGTGCCAGCAGCTTTTCGACAGGGAACACTGAAGCTTTCTTT
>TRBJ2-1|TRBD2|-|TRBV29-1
CSVGLAVYNEQFF
TGCAGCGTCGGACTAGCGGTCTACAATGAGCAGTTCTTC
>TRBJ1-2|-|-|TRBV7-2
CASSWGDNYGYTF
TGTGCCAGCAGCTGGGGGGATAACTATGGCTACACCTTC
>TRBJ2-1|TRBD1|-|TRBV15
CATSRAGTGISNEQFF
TGTGCCACCAGCAGAGCAGGGACAGGGATCAGCAATGAGCAGTTCTTC
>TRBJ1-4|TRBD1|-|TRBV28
CASSKTGADEKLFF
TGTGCCAGCAGCAAGACAGGGGCCGACGAAAAACTGTTTTTT
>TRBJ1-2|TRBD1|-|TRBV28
CASSPDRIYGYTF
TGTGCCAGCAGCCCGGACAGGATTTATGGCTACACCTTC
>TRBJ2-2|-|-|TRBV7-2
CASSPDITGELFF
TGTGCCAGCAGCCCCGACATCACCGGGGAGCTGTTTTTT
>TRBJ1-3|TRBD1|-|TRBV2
CASRDREGNTIYF
TGTGCCAGCAGGGACAGGGAAGGCAACACCATATATTTT
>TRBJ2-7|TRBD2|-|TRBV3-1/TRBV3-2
CASSPRLAYEQYF
TGTGCCAGCAGTCCTAGACTAGCTTACGAGCAGTACTTC
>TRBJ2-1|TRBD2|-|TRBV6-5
CASSYGLAGNEQFF
TGTGCCAGCAGTTACGGTCTAGCGGGCAATGAGCAGTTCTTC
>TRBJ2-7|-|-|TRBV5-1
CASSFRDTTYEQYF
TGCGCCAGCAGCTTCCGGGACACCACCTACGAGCAGTACTTC
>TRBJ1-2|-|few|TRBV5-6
CASSTDSYGYTF
TGTGCCAGCAGTACCGACAGTTATGGCTACACCTTC
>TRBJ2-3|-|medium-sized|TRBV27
CASSGPNVAQYF
TGTGCCAGCAGTGGCCCAAACGTTGCGCAGTATTTT
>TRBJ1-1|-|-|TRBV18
CASSPLFAGDTEAFF
TGTGCCAGCTCACCATTGTTCGCAGGGGACACTGAAGCTTTCTTT
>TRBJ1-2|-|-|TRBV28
CASSQWSGLDYGYTF
TGTGCCAGCAGTCAGTGGTCAGGGTTAGACTATGGCTACACCTTC
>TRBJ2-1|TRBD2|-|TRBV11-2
CASSLGRGRDNEQFF
TGTGCCAGCAGCTTAGGGCGCGGGAGGGACAATGAGCAGTTCTTC
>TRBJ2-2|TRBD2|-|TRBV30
CAWSEGRVGELFF
TGTGCCTGGAGCGAGGGGAGGGTCGGGGAGCTGTTTTTT
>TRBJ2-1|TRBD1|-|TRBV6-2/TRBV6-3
CASSPGTEEQFF
TGTGCCAGCAGTCCCGGGACAGAAGAGCAGTTCTTC